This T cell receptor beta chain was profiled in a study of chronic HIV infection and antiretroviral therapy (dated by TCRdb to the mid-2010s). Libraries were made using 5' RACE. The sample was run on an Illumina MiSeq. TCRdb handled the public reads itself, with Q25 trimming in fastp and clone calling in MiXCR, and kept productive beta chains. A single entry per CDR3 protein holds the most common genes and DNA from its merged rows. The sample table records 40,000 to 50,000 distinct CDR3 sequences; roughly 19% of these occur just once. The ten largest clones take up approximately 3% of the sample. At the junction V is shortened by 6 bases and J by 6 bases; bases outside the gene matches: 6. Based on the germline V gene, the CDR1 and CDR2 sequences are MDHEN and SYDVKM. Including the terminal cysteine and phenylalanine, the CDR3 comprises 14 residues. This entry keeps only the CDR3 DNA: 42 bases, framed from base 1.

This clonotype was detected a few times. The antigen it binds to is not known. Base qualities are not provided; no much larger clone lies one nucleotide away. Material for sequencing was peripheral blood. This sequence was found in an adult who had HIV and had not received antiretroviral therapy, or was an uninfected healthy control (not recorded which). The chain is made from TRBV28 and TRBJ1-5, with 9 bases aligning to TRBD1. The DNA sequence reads TGTGCCAGCAGGGGACAGGGCGGTGGTCAGCCCCAGCATTTT. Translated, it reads CASRGQGGGQPQHF.